Listed below are T cell receptor beta chains from one sample, sequenced in a study of identical twins. Each CDR3 protein is one row after TCRdb ran MiXCR on the 5' RACE reads. Here the sample spans hundreds of thousands of distinct CDR3 sequences, about 12% being singletons. These same data were also listed under a study on yellow fever vaccine responses in identical twins.

The source material was PBMCs. Every receptor here comes from a woman between 18 and 29 years old in good health. The CDR3 runs from the conserved cysteine through the conserved F or W. The D gene is left open where the match is weak. Only part of the rows carry a size: once, few, many, or a class if the clone is expanded.

TRBJ2-1,few,TRBV5-1,TRBD2,TGCGCCAGCAGCTTGAGGACTAGCGGGAGGGCAGTTGAGCAGTTCTTC,CASSLRTSGRAVEQFF
TRBJ2-1,-,TRBV12-5,TRBD2,TGTGCTAGTGGTTTAGGGACTAGCGGGAGGGCAGCTTTTTATGAGCAGTTCTTC,CASGLGTSGRAAFYEQFF
TRBJ2-2,-,TRBV7-9,-,TGTGCCAGCACCAGAGGGGGGAACACCGGGGAGCTGTTTTTT,CASTRGGNTGELFF
TRBJ2-2,-,TRBV15,-,TGTGCCACCCTGAGCGGTGCGAACACCGGGGAGCTGTTTTTT,CATLSGANTGELFF
TRBJ2-2,few,TRBV6-1,-,TGTGCCAGCAGCGATAAACCCACCCTAGGGGTGAACACCGGGGAGCTGTTTTTT,CASSDKPTLGVNTGELFF
TRBJ2-1,few,TRBV15,-,TGTGCCACCAGCAGACGGCGCGGGGCCCCGTGGGCGTACAATGAGCAGTTCTTC,CATSRRRGAPWAYNEQFF
TRBJ1-1,few,TRBV10-3,TRBD1,TGTGCCATCATTCCTGACAGGGGGAACACTGAAGCTTTCTTT,CAIIPDRGNTEAFF
TRBJ2-5,-,TRBV29-1,-,TGCAGCGTCGAGCTAGGAGAGACCCAGTACTTC,CSVELGETQYF
TRBJ2-5,-,TRBV14,-,TGTGCCAGCAGCCAAACCCCGGGACGGCTAGCCAACATAAAAGAGACCCAGTACTTC,CASSQTPGRLANIKETQYF
TRBJ2-2,many,TRBV12-3/TRBV12-4,-,TGTGCCAGCAGTTTCCCGGTTGCCGGGGAGCTGTTTTTT,CASSFPVAGELFF
TRBJ2-3,-,TRBV24-1,-,TGTGCCACCAGTGATTTTCGGGTGGCAGATACGCAGTATTTT,CATSDFRVADTQYF
TRBJ2-7,once,TRBV9,TRBD1,TGTGCCAGCAGCGTAGGAGGGACAGGTGCCTACGAGCAGTACTTC,CASSVGGTGAYEQYF
TRBJ2-1,few,TRBV7-2,-,TGTGCCAGCAGCCCAACCAGACTAGTGAATGAGCAGTTCTTC,CASSPTRLVNEQFF
TRBJ1-2,-,TRBV2,-,TGTGCCAGCAGTGAAGCGGCCAGGGAGGATGGCTACACCTTC,CASSEAAREDGYTF
TRBJ2-3,-,TRBV5-1,-,TGCGCCAGCAGCATGGATAGGGGGGGCCCCGCAGATACGCAGTATTTT,CASSMDRGGPADTQYF
TRBJ2-3,-,TRBV4-1,TRBD2,TGCGCCAGCAGCCAAACTATGACTAGCGGGGGCTGGGATACGCAGTATTTT,CASSQTMTSGGWDTQYF
TRBJ2-3,few,TRBV7-9,TRBD2,TGTGCCAGCAGCCCCCTCCCCCTAGCGGGACTACCAGATACGCAGTATTTT,CASSPLPLAGLPDTQYF
TRBJ2-3,few,TRBV11-2,TRBD1,TGTGCCAGCAGCTTCCAGGGACAGACCACAGATACGCAGTATTTT,CASSFQGQTTDTQYF
TRBJ1-1,many,TRBV10-1,-,TGCGCCAGCAGGGACAGCATGAACACTGAAGCTTTCTTT,CASRDSMNTEAFF
TRBJ1-2,many,TRBV29-1,-,TGCAGCGTTGATTGGCAGGAGGGGCCAGGCTACACCTTC,CSVDWQEGPGYTF
TRBJ1-1,-,TRBV28,-,TGTGCCAGCAGTCCCAATCTAAGCCACACTGAAGCTTTCTTT,CASSPNLSHTEAFF
TRBJ2-2,few,TRBV19,TRBD2,TGTGCCAGTATGCGCCGGGGGAGGGACACCGGGGAGCTGTTTTTT,CASMRRGRDTGELFF
TRBJ1-1,-,TRBV12-3/TRBV12-4,-,TGTGCCAGCAGGAACACTTACACTGAAGCTTTCTTT,CASRNTYTEAFF
TRBJ2-2,-,TRBV2,-,TGTGCCAGCAGTGAATACGGACTGAACACCGGGGAGCTGTTTTTT,CASSEYGLNTGELFF
TRBJ2-7,-,TRBV29-1,TRBD1,TGCAGCGTTGGGGACAGACTGGGCGAGCAGTACTTC,CSVGDRLGEQYF
TRBJ1-4,few,TRBV7-9,TRBD1,TGTGCCAGCACCGAACAGGGGGCGAGTGAAAAACTGTTTTTT,CASTEQGASEKLFF
TRBJ2-5,-,TRBV20-1,TRBD1,TGCAGTGCTAGGCGGGACAGGCAAGAGACCCAGTACTTC,CSARRDRQETQYF
TRBJ1-1,many,TRBV5-1,-,TGCGCCAGCAGACCTACAGCGAACGCGAACACTGAAGCTTTCTTT,CASRPTANANTEAFF
TRBJ1-2,few,TRBV11-3,-,TGTGCCAGCAGCTTAGATGCAGCACAATATGGCTACACCTTC,CASSLDAAQYGYTF
TRBJ2-2,-,TRBV5-1,TRBD2,TGCGCCAGCAGTCTAAACGCCGGGACTAGCTACACCGGGGAGCTGTTTTTT,CASSLNAGTSYTGELFF
TRBJ2-1,-,TRBV5-6,-,TGTGCCAGCAGCCCTGGGCTCCCCTGCTCCTACAATGAGCAGTTCTTC,CASSPGLPCSYNEQFF
TRBJ1-1,-,TRBV5-5,-,TGTGCCAGCAGACAAAGGGAGGCCACTGAAGCTTTCTTT,CASRQREATEAFF
TRBJ2-1,few,TRBV10-1,-,TGCGCCTGCCGGTCGGCCCCGAGGGAGCAGTTCTTC,CACRSAPREQFF
TRBJ2-3,-,TRBV20-1,-,TGCAGTGCTAGAGATCCACGTACAGGTGAAAATACGCAGTATTTT,CSARDPRTGENTQYF
TRBJ2-2,-,TRBV6-1,-,TGTGCCAGCAGTCTAGTCCCGGACACCGGGGAGCTGTTTTTT,CASSLVPDTGELFF
TRBJ1-6,-,TRBV7-9,-,TGTGCCAGCAGATTCGCCGGGCATGGCAGTTCACCCCTCCACTTT,CASRFAGHGSSPLHF
TRBJ2-7,-,TRBV4-2,-,TGTGCCAGCAGCCAAGGTGAAGACAGCTCCTACGAGCAGTACTTC,CASSQGEDSSYEQYF